The 29 T cell receptor beta chains given below trace back to one sample, sequenced in a study of blood T cells in healthy people across ages. Primed by a sample-barcoded 5' primer and a J-beta primer mix, a second PCR proceeded for roughly 6 to 12 cycles. TCRdb re-analysed the 5' RACE reads in MiXCR, keeping a single row per CDR3 protein. The sample contains fewer than 1 million distinct CDR3 sequences, around two fifths of which appear only once. Sequenced input: blood. The receptors derive from a man in his sixties in good health.

A remark on this clonotype: This may stem from a read error, because a much larger clone lies one nucleotide away. The rearrangement joins TRBV12-3 or TRBV12-4 to TRBJ2-2; 8 bases are a match to TRBD2. The CDR3 consists of 14 residues. V dropped 8 bases and J dropped 5; count of bases not matched to a gene: 7. As DNA, the CDR3 is TGTGCCAGCCCAGCGGGGGTAGGAACCGGGGAGCTGTTTTTT. Its translation: CASPAGVGTGELFF.

This clonotype was found once. This chain connects TRBV24-1 to TRBJ2-1; a possible D gene is TRBD2 (5 bases). The J call is uncertain, as TRBJ2-7 better fits the DNA end. Germline assignment: CDR1 KGHDR and CDR2 SFDVKD. The CDR3 length is 14 residues. CDR3: CATSDSITGNEQYF. As DNA, the CDR3 is TGTGCCACCAGTGATTCGATAACCGGGAATGAGCAGTACTTC.

V gene TRBV6-2 or TRBV6-3 combines with J gene TRBJ2-7; D uncertain. V was trimmed by 2 bases and J by 3 bases, leaving 8 bases between them. Germline V gene lookup returns CDR1 MNHEY and CDR2 SVGEGT. The CDR3 consists of 13 residues. The chain's CDR3 is CASSYAPGYEQYF. The CDR3 DNA follows: TGTGCCAGCAGTTACGCTCCGGGCTACGAGCAGTACTTC.

The rearrangement joins TRBV7-2 to TRBJ1-5, with D unresolved. Between the trimmed V and J ends, which lost 2 bases and 6 bases, there was a span of 5 bases. The CDR3 totals 12 residues. The germline V gene has CDR1 SGHTA and CDR2 FQGNSA. The CDR3 DNA sequence: TGTGCCAGCAGCTTACCGGTTCAGCCCCAGCATTTT. Translation gives CASSLPVQPQHF.

The V gene is TRBV20-1, the J gene TRBJ2-5; D might be TRBD2 (5 bases). The CDR3 runs to 12 residues. CDR1 and CDR2 from the germline V gene are DFQATT and SNEGSKA (reference sequence). Deletions cut 1 base from V and 4 bases from J, with 7 bases between. As DNA, the CDR3 is TGCAGTGCTAGAGCTAGCCGAGAGACCCAGTACTTC. It encodes CSARASRETQYF.

A few counts support this clonotype. The rearrangement joins TRBV7-2 to TRBJ2-6; 8 bases line up with TRBD1. The germline gives CDR1 SGHTA, CDR2 FQGNSA. This CDR3 spans 16 amino acids. V lost 3 bases to trimming and J lost 4 bases; unmatched junction nucleotides: 5. CDR3 sequence reads: CASSFNRGSGANVLTF. In DNA, the CDR3 is TGTGCCAGCAGCTTTAACAGGGGGTCGGGGGCCAACGTCCTGACTTTC.

The chain links TRBV6-6 to TRBJ2-1, with D possibly being TRBD2 (5 bases). There are 15 residues in the CDR3. Germline V CDR1 and CDR2: MNHNY, SVGAGI (reference sequence). The V gene lost 0 bases and the J gene lost 6 bases, with 12 bases spanning the gap. CDR3 sequence: CASSYSTSGSNEQFF. In nucleotides, the CDR3 is TGTGCCAGCAGTTACTCGACGTCGGGGAGCAATGAGCAGTTCTTC.

The J gene is TRBJ2-3, the V gene TRBV4-3; D perhaps matches TRBD2 (6 bases). V was pared by 4 bases and J by 0 bases, with 20 bases between. This CDR3 is built from 18 residues. Germline assignment: CDR1 LGHNA and CDR2 YSLEER. CDR3 DNA sequence: TGCGCCAGCAGCCGGAGGGTGTCATATTCCACTAGCACAGATACGCAGTATTTT. Its protein product is CASSRRVSYSTSTDTQYF.

The chain combines TRBV28 with TRBJ1-5; 7 nucleotides line up with TRBD1. This CDR3 contains 16 residues. Germline values: CDR1 MDHEN, CDR2 SYDVKM. Trimming at V came to 4 bases and at J to 1 base, leaving 7 bases not matched to a gene. Here the CDR3 reads CASSSPAGGSNQPQHF. The CDR3 nucleotides read TGTGCCAGCAGTTCCCCCGCAGGGGGGAGCAATCAGCCCCAGCATTTT.

This clonotype was detected a few times. The chain joins TRBV5-6 to TRBJ2-1; no firm D call. Trimming shortened V by 2 bases and J by 6 bases, and 9 bases separated the two germline ends. The CDR3 has 13 residues. Germline V gene sequence: CDR1 SGHDT, CDR2 YYEEEE. Written as DNA, the CDR3 is TGTGCCAGCAGCTTCCCGACCCTCAATGAGCAGTTCTTC. Its protein product is CASSFPTLNEQFF.

This chain uses TRBV20-1 with TRBJ2-7; 9 bases are a match to TRBD1. V shed 5 bases and J 2 bases; nucleotides not matched to a gene: 10. The CDR3 runs 15 residues. The germline V gene has CDR1 DFQATT and CDR2 SNEGSKA (reference sequence). CDR3 sequence (DNA): TGCAGTGCTTTAGATTGGACAGGGGAGCCCTACGAGCAGTACTTC. Encoded protein: CSALDWTGEPYEQYF.

This clonotype was seen a few times. The chain recombines TRBV11-1 with TRBJ2-7; D is tentatively TRBD1 or TRBD2 (5 bases each). There are 15 residues in the CDR3. CDR1 and CDR2 from the germline V gene are SGHAT and FQDESV (reference sequence). Trimming took 1 base from V and 0 from J, leaving 10 bases between them. The CDR3 sequence is CASSLERDPSYEQYF. The DNA of the CDR3 is TGTGCCAGCAGCTTAGAACGGGACCCCTCCTACGAGCAGTACTTC. The whole variable domain, remainder taken from reference TRBV11-1 and TRBJ2-7, is EAEVAQSPRYKITEKSQAVAFWCDPISGHATLYWYRQILGQGPELLVQFQDESVVDDSQLPKDRFSAERLKGVDSTLKIQPAELGDSAMYLCASSLERDPSYEQYFGPGTRLTVT.

This clonotype has ten or more counts. The V call is TRBV4-3, the J call TRBJ1-2; possible D gene TRBD1, 5 bases. CDR3 length equals 14 residues. The germline gives CDR1 LGHNA, CDR2 YSLEER. V was trimmed by 0 bases and J by 4 bases, leaving 9 bases between them. The CDR3 here is CASSQDKGTYGYTF. CDR3 bases: TGCGCCAGCAGCCAAGATAAGGGGACCTATGGCTACACCTTC.

This chain connects TRBV12-3 or TRBV12-4 to TRBJ2-7; TRBD2 matches at 12 bases. CDR3 size: 15 residues. J gave up 2 bases and V 5 bases, and 4 bases lay outside the gene matches. CDR3 DNA: TGTGCCAGCAGTCCGACTAGCGGGGGCACCTACGAGCAGTACTTC. Amino acids: CASSPTSGGTYEQYF.

The rearrangement links TRBV4-1 to TRBJ2-1; TRBD1 aligns across 11 bases. CDR3 length: 13 residues. Germline assignment: CDR1 MGHRA and CDR2 YSYEKL. The trim removed 3 bases at V and 10 bases at J, leaving 2 bases unmatched. CDR3 nucleotides: TGCGCCAGCAGCCAGGACAGGGGGCGGGAGCAGTTCTTC. This sequence encodes CASSQDRGREQFF.

The V and J genes are TRBV24-1 and TRBJ2-1; 12 nucleotides agree with TRBD2. The CDR3 contains 14 residues. The ends lost 10 bases at V and 2 bases at J; junction bases unmatched: 2. Per germline, CDR1 KGHDR and CDR2 SFDVKD. The CDR3 spells CATASGGAYNEQFF. The DNA for the CDR3 is TGTGCCACTGCTAGCGGGGGGGCCTACAATGAGCAGTTCTTC.

The chain uses TRBV20-1 and TRBJ1-2; D remains ambiguous. This CDR3 has 14 amino acids. Germline-derived CDR1 and CDR2 are DFQATT and SNEGSKA (reference sequence). The germline V and J ends were trimmed by 3 bases and 4 bases, with 15 bases remaining between them. The CDR3 nucleotides read TGCAGTGCTAGCGACACGAGGACGGTCTATGGCTACACCTTC. Its translation is CSASDTRTVYGYTF.

The chain links TRBV7-9 to TRBJ2-5; TRBD1 matches at 7 bases. The CDR3 covers 14 residues. V shed 5 bases and J 4 bases; nucleotides not matched to a gene: 7. Germline values: CDR1 SEHNR, CDR2 FQNEAQ (reference sequence). This CDR3 is CASSQPRQGETQYF. The CDR3 DNA is TGTGCCAGCAGCCAACCCCGACAGGGAGAGACCCAGTACTTC.

This clonotype has just a few counts. The rearrangement uses TRBV20-1 and TRBJ1-2, with 7 bases fitting TRBD1. CDR3 length: 13 residues. Per the germline V gene, CDR1 is DFQATT and CDR2 is SNEGSKA (reference sequence). The V segment lost 3 bases and the J segment 2 bases; nucleotides outside the gene matches: 3. This CDR3 reads CSARGTENYGYTF. The CDR3 DNA reads as TGCAGTGCTAGGGGGACAGAAAACTATGGCTACACCTTC.

The chain links TRBV12-3 or TRBV12-4 to TRBJ2-2; D gene uncertain. The V and J ends lost 3 bases and 6 bases respectively, with 11 bases between them. The CDR3 is 14 amino acids. CDR3 amino acids: CASSFQASPGELFF. DNA of the CDR3: TGTGCCAGCAGTTTTCAGGCTAGTCCCGGGGAGCTGTTTTTT.

The rearrangement uses TRBV28 and TRBJ1-1; 7 positions match TRBD1. Per the germline V gene, CDR1 is MDHEN and CDR2 is SYDVKM. CDR3 length: 14 residues. The ends lost 2 bases at V and 4 bases at J; junction bases unmatched: 4. The CDR3 DNA sequence: TGTGCCAGCAGTTTAAGGGGGCTGAGCACTGAAGCTTTCTTT. The encoded protein is CASSLRGLSTEAFF.

This clonotype was picked up a small number of times. The V and J genes are TRBV4-3 and TRBJ2-3; no clear D. Germline loops: CDR1 LGHNA, CDR2 YSLEER. The CDR3 length is 16 residues. V shed 3 bases and J shed 1 base, with 14 bases lying between them. In DNA, the CDR3 is TGCGCCAGCAGCCAGACTCCACCTGGTGGCACAGATACGCAGTATTTT. Its protein is CASSQTPPGGTDTQYF.

The sample holds many counts of this clonotype. Its ends do not fully match the called genes, so a read error is possible. The rearrangement uses TRBV7-9 and TRBJ2-5; D uncertain. Germline V gene lookup returns CDR1 SEHNR and CDR2 FQNEAQ (reference sequence). The CDR3 spans 12 residues. The CDR3: CASSLNGETQYF. In DNA form, the CDR3 reads TGCGCCAGCAGCTTGAACGGGGAGACCCAGTACTTC.

The chain combines TRBV6-2 or TRBV6-3 with TRBJ2-7; 9 nucleotides agree with TRBD1. The CDR3 loop spans 15 amino acids. The junction had 5 bases not matched to a gene; V was cut back by 2 bases and J by 3 bases. CDR1 is MNHEY and CDR2 is SVGEGT in the germline V gene. The CDR3 DNA follows: TGTGCCAGCAGTTACCGGGGACAGGGCGACTACGAGCAGTACTTC. Translated, it gives CASSYRGQGDYEQYF.

V usage is TRBV4-1 and J usage is TRBJ2-2; possibly TRBD1 for D (6 bases). Between the trimmed V and J ends, which lost 1 base and 7 bases, there was a span of 13 bases. CDR3 length: 15 amino acids. Germline V gives CDR1 MGHRA, CDR2 YSYEKL. The CDR3 region is CASSQAGRGDGELFF. CDR3 sequence (DNA): TGCGCCAGCAGCCAAGCTGGCAGGGGAGACGGGGAGCTGTTTTTT.

DNA for the CDR3: TGCGCCAGCCAGACAGGGAGGGAGACCCAGTACTTC. Translating it yields CASQTGRETQYF. V usage is TRBV5-1 and J usage is TRBJ2-5; possibly TRBD1 for D (7 bases). Deletions cut 7 bases from V and 5 bases from J, with 12 bases between. This CDR3 is built from 12 residues. In germline, CDR1 is SGHRS, CDR2 YFSETQ.

This clonotype was observed a single time. The chain links TRBV7-9 to TRBJ1-3; 8 nucleotides align to TRBD1. The CDR3 is 16 amino acids. The V gene end was trimmed by 5 bases and the J gene end by 4 bases; junction bases not matched to a gene: 10. In germline, CDR1 is SEHNR, CDR2 FQNEAQ (reference sequence). CDR3 nucleotides: TGTGCCAGCAGCCTTGGACAGGGAAGAGCGGGAAACACCATATATTTT. Amino acid sequence: CASSLGQGRAGNTIYF.

The chain uses TRBV20-1 and TRBJ1-2, with D perhaps TRBD1 (5 bases). CDR1 DFQATT and CDR2 SNEGSKA come from the germline V gene (reference sequence). The CDR3 length is 12 residues. V was trimmed by 0 bases and J by 4 bases, leaving 6 bases between them. The CDR3 sequence is CSAREGAYGYTF. DNA of the CDR3: TGCAGTGCTAGAGAAGGGGCCTATGGCTACACCTTC.

Concerning this clonotype: A junction end diverges from the germline sequence, so it may reflect a read error. This chain joins TRBV5-6 and TRBJ2-1; 9 bases map to TRBD1. The germline gives CDR1 SGHDT, CDR2 YYEEEE. This CDR3 has 16 amino acids. The CDR3 spells CASSLFSGQGYNGQFF. The CDR3 nucleotides are TGTGCCAGCAGCTTGTTCTCAGGACAGGGGTACAATGGGCAGTTCTTC.